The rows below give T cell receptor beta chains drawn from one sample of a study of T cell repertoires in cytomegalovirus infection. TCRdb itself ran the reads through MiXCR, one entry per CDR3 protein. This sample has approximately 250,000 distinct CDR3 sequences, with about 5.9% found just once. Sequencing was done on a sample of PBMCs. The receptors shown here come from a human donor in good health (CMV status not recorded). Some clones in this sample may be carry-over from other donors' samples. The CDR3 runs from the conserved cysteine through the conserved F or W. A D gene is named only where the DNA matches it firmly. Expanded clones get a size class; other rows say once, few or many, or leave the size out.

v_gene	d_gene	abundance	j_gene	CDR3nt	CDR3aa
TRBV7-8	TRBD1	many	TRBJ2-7	TGTGCCAGCAGCTTAGGGACAGGGGCCCAGCAGTACTTC	CASSLGTGAQQYF
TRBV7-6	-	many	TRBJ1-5	TGTGCCAGCAGCGCCGACAACTATAGCAATCAGCCCCAGCATTTT	CASSADNYSNQPQHF
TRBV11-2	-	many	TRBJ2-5	TGTGCCAGCAGGCCTTCAGGGCAAGAGACCCAGTACTTC	CASRPSGQETQYF
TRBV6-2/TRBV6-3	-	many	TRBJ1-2	TGTGCCAGCACGAAAACCGGGACAAAGTTTAACTATGGCTACACCTTC	CASTKTGTKFNYGYTF
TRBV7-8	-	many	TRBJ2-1	TGTGCCAGCAGCCTCCGCAGCTCCTACAATGAGCAGTTCTTC	CASSLRSSYNEQFF
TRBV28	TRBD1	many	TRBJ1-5	TGTGCCAGCAGCCGGGGGACAGGTAGCAATCAGCCCCAGCATTTT	CASSRGTGSNQPQHF
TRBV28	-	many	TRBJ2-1	TGTGCCAGCACGACCGGACAGAGCTACAATGAGCAGTTCTTC	CASTTGQSYNEQFF
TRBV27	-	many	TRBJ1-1	TGTGCCAGCAGTTCATGGGGTCAGCACACTGAAGCTTTCTTT	CASSSWGQHTEAFF
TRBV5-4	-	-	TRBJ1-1	TGTGCCAGCAGCCGGGGGGGGCAGTCGGTCGTTATGAACACTGAAGCTTTCTTT	CASSRGGQSVVMNTEAFF
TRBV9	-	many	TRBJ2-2	TGTGCCAGCAGCGTCCTAGCGGGGGAGCTGTTTTTT	CASSVLAGELFF
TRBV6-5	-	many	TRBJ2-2	TGTGCCAGCAGTTACTCCGGGATCGGCACCGGGGAGCTGTTTTTT	CASSYSGIGTGELFF
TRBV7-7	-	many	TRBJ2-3	TGTGCCAGCAGCGCCGATCTCCTGGGGGCAGATACGCAGTATTTT	CASSADLLGADTQYF
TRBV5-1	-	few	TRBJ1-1	TGCGCCAGCAGCTCACCGGGCCGGAACACTGAAGCTTTCTTT	CASSSPGRNTEAFF
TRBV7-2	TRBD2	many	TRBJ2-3	TGTGCCAGCAGCTTAAGAGGGTGGACTAGCGGGGGCCAAAGCACAGATACGCAGTATTTT	CASSLRGWTSGGQSTDTQYF
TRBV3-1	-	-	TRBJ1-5	TGTGCCAGCAGCCAAGACCTAGGGGTTCAGCCCCAGCATTTT	CASSQDLGVQPQHF
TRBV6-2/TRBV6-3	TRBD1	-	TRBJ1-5	TGTGCCAGCAGTTACCCAACGGGACAGGTGCGGGATCAGCCCCAGCATTTT	CASSYPTGQVRDQPQHF
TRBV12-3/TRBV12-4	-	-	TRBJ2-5	TGTGCCAGCAGGGCCGAGACTCTCTCAACGGAGACCCAGTACTTC	CASRAETLSTETQYF
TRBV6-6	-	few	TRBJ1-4	TGTGCCAGCAGTTACTCTCCCGGGGGACCCTCTAATGAAAAACTGTTTTTT	CASSYSPGGPSNEKLFF
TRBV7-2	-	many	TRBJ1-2	TGTGCCAGCCCTACGGTTCCAAATGGCTACACCTTC	CASPTVPNGYTF
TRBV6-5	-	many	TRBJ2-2	TGTGCCAGCAGACTGTCGCTAGCGAACACCGGGGAGCTGTTTTTT	CASRLSLANTGELFF
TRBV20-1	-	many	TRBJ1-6	TGCAGTGCTAGAACCACAGGGTTTTCCTATAATTCACCCCTCCACTTT	CSARTTGFSYNSPLHF
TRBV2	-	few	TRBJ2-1	TGTGCCAGCAGTTATAGCAGTGAGCAGTTCTTC	CASSYSSEQFF
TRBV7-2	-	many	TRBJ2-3	TGTGCCAGCAGCTCCGACTGGTCAGATACGCAGTATTTT	CASSSDWSDTQYF
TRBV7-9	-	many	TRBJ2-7	TGTGCCAGCAGCTCTCTCGTATCCCGGCAGGGGAGTTACGAGCAGTACTTC	CASSSLVSRQGSYEQYF
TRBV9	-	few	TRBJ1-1	TGTGCCAGCAGCGTAGGGGCTGTGAGCACTGAAGCTTTCTTT	CASSVGAVSTEAFF
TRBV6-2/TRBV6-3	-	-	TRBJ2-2	TGTGCCAGCAGTTCCCAGGGGTTCGGGGAGCTGTTTTTT	CASSSQGFGELFF
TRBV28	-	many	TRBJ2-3	TGTGCCAGCAGTTTCGCGACGGTAGCAGGGTCGGATACGCAGTATTTT	CASSFATVAGSDTQYF
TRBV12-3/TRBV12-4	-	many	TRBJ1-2	TGTGCCAGCAGCCGAAATCCTAAGAGCTATGGCTACACCTTC	CASSRNPKSYGYTF
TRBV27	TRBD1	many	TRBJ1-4	TGTGCCAGCAGTTCCAAAAAGGGACAGGGAAGTGGAGAAAAACTGTTTTTT	CASSSKKGQGSGEKLFF
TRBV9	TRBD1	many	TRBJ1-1	TGTGCCAGCAGCGACTGGACAGGAGAAGCTTTCTTT	CASSDWTGEAFF
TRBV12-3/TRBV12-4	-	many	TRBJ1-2	TGTGCCAGCAGTAAGGCCTCGGGACGGACATATGGCTACACCTTC	CASSKASGRTYGYTF
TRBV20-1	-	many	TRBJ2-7	TGCAGTGCTAGAGGCCCCCGCGGGGACGAGCAGTACTTC	CSARGPRGDEQYF
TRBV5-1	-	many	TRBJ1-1	TGCGCCAGCAGCCTGCGACCGACAGCCATGAACACTGAAGCTTTCTTT	CASSLRPTAMNTEAFF
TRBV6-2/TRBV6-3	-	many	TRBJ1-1	TGTGCCAGCAGTTCCCATCGACCCGGGGGTGCCGTCGGCACTGAAGCTTTCTTT	CASSSHRPGGAVGTEAFF
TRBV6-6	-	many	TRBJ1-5	TGTGCCACAGCGGGGGAAAAGGAGGGGGATCAGCCCCAGCATTTT	CATAGEKEGDQPQHF
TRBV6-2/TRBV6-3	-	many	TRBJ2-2	TGTGCCAGCACCGTCACCTTATCCGGGGAGCTGTTTTTT	CASTVTLSGELFF
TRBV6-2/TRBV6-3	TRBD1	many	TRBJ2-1	TGTGCCAGCAGTCGACAGGGGGAGTACAATGAGCAGTTCTTC	CASSRQGEYNEQFF
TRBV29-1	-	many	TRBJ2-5	TGCAGCGTTCTTTTGGGGCCTCAAGAGACCCAGTACTTC	CSVLLGPQETQYF
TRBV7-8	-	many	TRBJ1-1	TGTGCCAGCAGCTGGGACATCCGTCCTGAAGCTTTCTTT	CASSWDIRPEAFF
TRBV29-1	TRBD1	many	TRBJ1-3	TGCAGCGCTAGGACAGGGAGCTCTGGAAACACCATATATTTT	CSARTGSSGNTIYF
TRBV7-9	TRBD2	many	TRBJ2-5	TGTGCCAGCACCTACTGGCCTAGCGGACCCCAAGAGACCCAGTACTTC	CASTYWPSGPQETQYF
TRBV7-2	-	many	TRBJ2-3	TGTGCCAGCAGCTTAGGCATCTCGGGTTTAGATACGCAGTATTTT	CASSLGISGLDTQYF
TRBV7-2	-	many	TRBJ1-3	TGTGCCAGCAGCCCCCCAGCCTCTGGAAACACCATATATTTT	CASSPPASGNTIYF
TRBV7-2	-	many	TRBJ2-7	TGTGCCAGCAGCTCCAGAGGAGGGGCGGGCGAGCAGTACTTC	CASSSRGGAGEQYF
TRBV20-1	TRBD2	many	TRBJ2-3	TGCAGTGCTGCCTTGACTAGCGGGGGTCCCTCGGGGGATACGCAGTATTTT	CSAALTSGGPSGDTQYF
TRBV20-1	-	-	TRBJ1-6	TGCAGTGCTTACCGGGACACCCGGAATAATTCACCCCTCCACTTT	CSAYRDTRNNSPLHF
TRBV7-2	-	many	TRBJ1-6	TGTGCCAGCAGCCTAAGGCAGGGAACTAATTCACCCCTCCACTTT	CASSLRQGTNSPLHF
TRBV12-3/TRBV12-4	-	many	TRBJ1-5	TGTGCCAGCAGTGAGAATAGCAATCAGCCCCAGCATTTT	CASSENSNQPQHF